What follows describes a single TCR beta chain. The data derive from a study of T cell responses to AZD1222 COVID-19 vaccine. The protocol was immunoSEQ multiplex PCR, while the TCRdb copy is restricted to in-frame clones and leaves out a portion. Here the sample spans approximately 190,000 clones, roughly 92% being singletons. V was trimmed by 1 base and J by 0 bases, leaving 12 bases between them. Germline V CDR1 and CDR2: SNHLY, FYNNEI. This CDR3 contains 16 residues. The V and J genes are TRBV2 and TRBJ1-1; a weak D match, TRBD1 (5 bases). The source material was peripheral blood, sampled on day 0 of AZD1222 vaccination. This TCR was sampled from an adult in good health. The CDR3 DNA follows: TGTGCCAGCAGTGAAGAGGTGGGACGCATGAACACTGAAGCTTTCTTT. This gives the protein CASSEEVGRMNTEAFF.